Listed here are 27 T cell receptor beta chains from one sample, sequenced in a study of Graves' ophthalmopathy and Graves' hyperthyroidism. For repertoire sequencing, the TCR beta CDR3 regions were amplified from RNA transcripts. HTBI primers served in a first-round RT-PCR, which a second-round multiplex PCR followed. Via MiXCR, TCRdb re-called the multiplex PCR reads, giving one row per CDR3 protein. The sample yields hundreds of thousands of distinct CDR3 sequences, 22% seen once. The sequencing input was peripheral blood. These receptors came from a woman between 18 and 30 years old with stable Graves' hyperthyroidism. Some clones in this sample may be carry-over from other donors' samples.

The V gene is TRBV6-1, the J gene TRBJ2-2; weak D call: TRBD1 (5 bases). The V end lost 8 bases, the J end lost 6 bases, and 10 bases lay between the germline ends. The CDR3 contains 12 residues. Germline values: CDR1 MNHNS, CDR2 SASEGT. CDR3 region: CASLGDPGELFF. The CDR3 DNA is TGTGCCAGCCTAGGGGATCCCGGGGAGCTGTTTTTT.

This clonotype has ten or more counts. This chain links TRBV11-2 with TRBJ2-5; D might be TRBD1 (6 bases). The CDR3 has 15 residues. V dropped 2 bases and J dropped 2 bases, with 12 bases sitting between them. Germline CDR1 and CDR2: SGHAT and FQNNGV. The CDR3 reads CASSLSTGRQETQYF. The CDR3 DNA is TGTGCCAGCAGCTTATCTACAGGGCGTCAAGAGACCCAGTACTTC.

This clonotype was observed a handful of times. The chain is built from TRBV6-1 and TRBJ2-5, with D perhaps TRBD2 (6 bases). V lost 9 bases to trimming and J lost 2 bases, with 16 bases between them. The CDR3 has 14 amino acids. Germline V lookup: CDR1 MNHNS, CDR2 SASEGT. This CDR3 is CASHPAGRQETQYF. CDR3 in DNA: TGTGCCAGTCATCCTGCGGGGAGACAAGAGACCCAGTACTTC.

The rearrangement uses TRBV3-1 and TRBJ1-1; TRBD1 aligns across 8 bases. Unmatched junction bases numbered 8, after V lost 6 bases and J lost 5 bases. This CDR3 spans 14 amino acids. The germline V gene has CDR1 LGHDT and CDR2 YNNKEL (reference sequence). Here the CDR3 reads CASRDQGAGTEAFF. CDR3 coding DNA: TGTGCCAGCAGGGACCAGGGGGCTGGGACTGAAGCTTTCTTT.

V and J are TRBV27 and TRBJ2-7, with 7 bases that match TRBD1. The germline gives CDR1 MNHEY, CDR2 SMNVEV (reference sequence). The CDR3 has 14 amino acids. The junction had 6 bases not matched to a gene; V was cut back by 4 bases and J by 3 bases. The CDR3 DNA is TGTGCCAGCAGTTACAGGGGAACCGTCTACGAGCAGTACTTC. It specifies CASSYRGTVYEQYF.

This clonotype came up many times. At one end the junction does not follow the germline gene, possibly because of a read error. This chain uses TRBV28 with TRBJ1-6; D remains unclear. The CDR3 runs to 13 residues. CDR1 MDHEN and CDR2 SYDVKM come from the germline V gene. Written as DNA, the CDR3 is TGTGCCAGCAGTATACGGGCCAATTCACCCCTCCGCTTT. Its protein product is CASSIRANSPLRF.

This clonotype has a count of ten or more. The chain uses TRBV6-1 and TRBJ1-1; tentative D call: TRBD1 (5 bases). V shed 6 bases and J shed 5 bases, with 16 bases lying between them. CDR1 is MNHNS and CDR2 is SASEGT in the germline V gene. This CDR3 spans 14 amino acids. The CDR3 reads CASRDRDGRTEAFF. The CDR3 bases are TGTGCCAGCAGGGACCGGGACGGGCGGACTGAAGCTTTCTTT.

This clonotype showed up just a few times. At one of its ends the junction is not consistent with the germline gene, which may arise from a read error. The chain joins TRBV30 to TRBJ2-4; D ambiguous. The germline V gene has CDR1 GTSNPN and CDR2 SVGIG (reference sequence). This CDR3 has 12 amino acids. The CDR3 coding sequence is TGTGCATGGACGGCGGAGTTAAACATTCAGTACTTC. Protein sequence: CAWTAELNIQYF.

The chain recombines TRBV12-3 or TRBV12-4 with TRBJ1-1; D is uncertain. V was clipped by 6 bases and J by 8 bases, with 16 bases between them. The CDR3 runs to 13 residues. CDR3 protein: CASSLPPFTEAFF. The CDR3 nucleotides are TGTGCCAGCAGCCTGCCCCCTTTTACGGAAGCTTTCTTT.

This chain uses TRBV29-1 with TRBJ1-1; D uncertain. The CDR3 totals 10 residues. V lost 3 bases, J lost 7 bases, and 6 bases lay in between. CDR1 is SQVTM, CDR2 ANQGSEA, per germline. The CDR3 spells CSVDWGEAFF. For the CDR3, the DNA is TGCAGCGTTGATTGGGGTGAAGCTTTCTTT.

This clonotype was seen only a few times. The J gene is TRBJ2-7, the V gene TRBV3-1, with TRBD2 identical over 11 bases. The length of the CDR3 is 15 residues. The V gene's germline CDR1 is LGHDT and CDR2 YNNKEL (reference sequence). V gave up 3 bases and J gave up 6 bases; unmatched junction bases: 7. The CDR3 DNA reads as TGTGCCAGCAGCCAGGCGGGACTAGCGGTCCTCGAGCAGTACTTC. Amino acid sequence: CASSQAGLAVLEQYF.

This clonotype was counted at least ten times. The CDR3 spells CASSAPEGAGETQYF. DNA of the CDR3: TGTGCCAGCAGTGCTCCGGAGGGGGCGGGTGAGACCCAGTACTTC. The V and J genes are TRBV12-3 or TRBV12-4 and TRBJ2-5; perhaps TRBD1 as D (7 bases). V gave up 5 bases and J gave up 5 bases, with 18 bases separating them. This CDR3 has 15 residues.

This clonotype was counted at least ten times. The V gene is TRBV4-3, the J gene TRBJ2-2, with 7 positions matching TRBD2. This CDR3 region has 17 residues. The ends lost 3 bases at V and 1 base at J; junction bases unmatched: 8. The germline gives CDR1 LGHNA, CDR2 YSLEER. This CDR3 reads CASSQGDYSVNTGELFF. CDR3 sequence (DNA): TGCGCCAGCAGCCAGGGGGACTACTCCGTGAACACCGGGGAGCTGTTTTTT.

The chain carries TRBV28 and TRBJ1-6, with a weak D call TRBD1 (6 bases). Deletions cut 1 base from V and 10 bases from J, with 11 bases between. This CDR3 is 14 amino acids long. The germline gives CDR1 MDHEN, CDR2 SYDVKM. Here the CDR3 reads CASSLFRGQSPLHF. Written as DNA, the CDR3 is TGTGCCAGCAGTTTATTCAGGGGTCAATCACCCCTCCACTTT.

This clonotype occurred many times. The chain is built from TRBV6-5 and TRBJ1-2; D not certain. Trimming took off 1 base at V and 0 bases at J, with 15 bases between the two ends. The CDR3 sequence is 17 residues long. Per the germline V gene, CDR1 is MNHEY and CDR2 is SVGAGI. CDR3 DNA: TGTGCCAGCAGTTACTATGTCGACGACGTTTCTAACTATGGCTACACCTTC. It is translated as CASSYYVDDVSNYGYTF.

This clonotype was seen at least ten times. The genes are TRBV6-1 and TRBJ1-6, with D maybe TRBD1 (5 bases). Germline loops: CDR1 MNHNS, CDR2 SASEGT. Deletions cut 0 bases from V and 7 bases from J, with 10 bases between. The CDR3 has 15 amino acids. CDR3 loop: CASSEAPGLNSPLHF. DNA of the CDR3: TGTGCCAGCAGTGAAGCCCCAGGGTTAAATTCACCCCTCCACTTT.

This clonotype was counted at least ten times. This chain uses TRBV7-3 with TRBJ2-2; 8 bases map to TRBD1. Germline-derived CDR1 and CDR2 are SGHTA and FQGTGA. V lost 4 bases to trimming and J lost 4 bases; unmatched junction nucleotides: 8. The CDR3 runs to 16 residues. CDR3 DNA sequence: TGTGCCAGCAGCTCACCCGACAGGGGTTCCACCGGGGAGCTGTTTTTT. Translating gives CASSSPDRGSTGELFF.

This clonotype was counted ten times or more. The gene calls are TRBV29-1 and TRBJ1-2; no firm D call. This CDR3 region has 16 residues. Germline CDR1 reads SQVTM; CDR2 reads ANQGSEA. Trimming left V 2 bases short and J 4 bases short, with 20 bases between. CDR3 coding DNA: TGCAGCGTTGAAAGTTCCGGGTGGGGTCGACGCTATGGCTACACCTTC. Its protein is CSVESSGWGRRYGYTF.

This rearrangement joins TRBV6-1 to TRBJ1-1; the D gene is possibly TRBD1 (5 bases). Germline values: CDR1 MNHNS, CDR2 SASEGT. Trimming removed 9 bases at V and 2 bases at J, with 13 bases between. The CDR3 contains 13 residues. CDR3 sequence (DNA): TGTGCCAGTAGAGATACAGGTAACACTGAAGCTTTCTTT. Protein: CASRDTGNTEAFF.

In its sample, this clonotype was seen a few times. The CDR3 region has the DNA TGTGCCAGCAACAGAGGACACCCGAACACTGAAGCTTTCTTT. It codes for CASNRGHPNTEAFF. The J gene is TRBJ1-1, the V gene TRBV6-1; D might be TRBD1 (5 bases). The CDR3 sequence is 14 residues long. CDR1 and CDR2 from the germline V gene are MNHNS and SASEGT. V dropped 7 bases and J dropped 1 base, with 13 bases sitting between them.

About this clonotype itself: With a much larger clone just one base away, this may be a read error. The rearrangement uses TRBV28 and TRBJ2-5; D remains unclear. V gave up 7 bases and J gave up 1 base, with 7 bases separating them. The CDR3 has 12 residues. Per the germline V gene, CDR1 is MDHEN and CDR2 is SYDVKM. The CDR3 sequence is CASMAIQETQYF. In DNA, the CDR3 is TGTGCCAGCATGGCTATCCAAGAGACCCAGTACTTC.

This clonotype has ten or more counts. The genes are TRBV6-1 and TRBJ1-5, with a weak D call TRBD1 (5 bases). The germline V gene encodes CDR1 MNHNS and CDR2 SASEGT. The germline V and J ends were trimmed by 6 bases and 4 bases, with 16 bases remaining between them. This CDR3 contains 15 residues. CDR3 protein: CASSPTGVRNQPQHF. DNA for the CDR3: TGTGCCAGCAGCCCCACGGGGGTTCGTAATCAGCCCCAGCATTTT.

This clonotype was seen ten or more times. The chain carries TRBV12-3 or TRBV12-4 and TRBJ2-7; D is undetermined. The CDR3 spans 14 residues. Trimming took off 6 bases at V and 2 bases at J, with 14 bases between the two ends. In nucleotides, the CDR3 is TGTGCCAGCAGCTTATCTGGGGTTACCTACGAGCAGTACTTC. Encoded protein: CASSLSGVTYEQYF.

In its sample, this clonotype was seen many times. J is TRBJ2-7 and V is TRBV7-2; a weak D match, TRBD2 (6 bases). The CDR3 sequence is 16 residues long. Germline CDR1 and CDR2: SGHTA and FQGNSA. Trimming pared 0 bases from V and 2 bases from J, leaving 14 bases between. The chain's CDR3 is CASSLAHRGVTYEQYF. The DNA for the CDR3 is TGTGCCAGCAGCTTAGCGCATCGCGGGGTTACCTACGAGCAGTACTTC.

This clonotype has a count of ten or more. CDR3 nucleotide sequence: TGTGCCAGCAGTGAATCGAGCGGAAGACGGACGTCCCAGCATTTT. Protein sequence: CASSESSGRRTSQHF. This chain uses TRBV6-1 with TRBJ1-5; D unresolved. The CDR3 covers 15 residues. Trimming took off 2 bases at V and 11 bases at J, with 19 bases between the two ends. Germline loops: CDR1 MNHNS, CDR2 SASEGT.

Only a few counts were recorded for this clonotype. The V call is TRBV3-1, the J call TRBJ1-2; the D gene is possibly TRBD1 (5 bases). CDR1 and CDR2 from the germline V gene are LGHDT and YNNKEL (reference sequence). The CDR3 contains 14 residues. V was clipped by 4 bases and J by 2 bases, with 11 bases between them. The CDR3 sequence is CASSRFGTNYGYTF. For the CDR3, the DNA is TGTGCCAGCAGCCGCTTCGGGACGAACTATGGCTACACCTTC.

This clonotype has at least ten counts. The rearrangement links TRBV12-3 or TRBV12-4 to TRBJ2-7, with D possibly matching TRBD2 (7 bases). The V and J ends lost 6 bases and 2 bases respectively, with 20 bases between them. This CDR3 has 16 amino acids. This CDR3 is CASSLRGLAVTYEQYF. The CDR3 DNA sequence: TGTGCCAGCAGCCTCAGGGGCCTAGCGGTCACCTACGAGCAGTACTTC.